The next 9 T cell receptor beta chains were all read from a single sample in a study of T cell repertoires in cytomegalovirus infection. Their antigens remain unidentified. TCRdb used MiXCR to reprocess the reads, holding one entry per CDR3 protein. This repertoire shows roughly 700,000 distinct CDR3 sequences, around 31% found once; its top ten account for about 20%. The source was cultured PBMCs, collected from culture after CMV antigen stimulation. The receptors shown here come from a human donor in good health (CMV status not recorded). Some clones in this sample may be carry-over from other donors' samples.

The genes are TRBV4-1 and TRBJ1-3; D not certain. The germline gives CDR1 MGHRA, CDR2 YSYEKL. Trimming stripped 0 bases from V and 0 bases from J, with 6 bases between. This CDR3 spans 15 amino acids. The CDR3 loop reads CASSQDHVSGNTIYF. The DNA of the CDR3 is TGCGCCAGCAGCCAAGATCACGTCTCTGGAAACACCATATATTTT.

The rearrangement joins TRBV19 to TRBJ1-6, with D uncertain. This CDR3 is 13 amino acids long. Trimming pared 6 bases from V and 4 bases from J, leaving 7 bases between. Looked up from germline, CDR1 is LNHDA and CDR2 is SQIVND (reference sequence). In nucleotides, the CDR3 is TGTGCCAGTAGATATCGTTATAATTCACCCCTCCACTTT. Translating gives CASRYRYNSPLHF. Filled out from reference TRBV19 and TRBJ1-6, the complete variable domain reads DGGITQSPKYLFRKEGQNVTLSCEQNLNHDAMYWYRQDPGQGLRLIYYSQIVNDFQKGDIAEGYSVSREKKESFPLTVTSAQKNPTAFYLCASRYRYNSPLHFGNGTRLTVT.

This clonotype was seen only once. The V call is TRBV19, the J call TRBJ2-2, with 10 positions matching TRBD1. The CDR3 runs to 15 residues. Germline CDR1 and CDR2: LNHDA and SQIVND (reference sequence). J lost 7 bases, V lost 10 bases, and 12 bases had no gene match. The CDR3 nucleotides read TGTGCCATAGCTCCGGGGACAGGGGCGGACGGGGAGCTGTTTTTT. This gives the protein CAIAPGTGADGELFF.

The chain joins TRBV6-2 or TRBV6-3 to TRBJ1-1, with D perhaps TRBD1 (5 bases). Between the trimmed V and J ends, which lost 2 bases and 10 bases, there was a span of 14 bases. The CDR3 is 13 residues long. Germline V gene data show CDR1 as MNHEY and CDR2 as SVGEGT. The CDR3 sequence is CASSYGDRGGAFF. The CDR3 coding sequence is TGTGCCAGCAGTTACGGGGACCGTGGTGGAGCTTTCTTT.

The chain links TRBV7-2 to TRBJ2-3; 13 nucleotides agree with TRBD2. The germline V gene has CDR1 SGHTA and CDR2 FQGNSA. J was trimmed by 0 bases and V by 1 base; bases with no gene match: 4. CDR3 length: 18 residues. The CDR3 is CASSLEGTSGISTDTQYF. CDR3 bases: TGTGCCAGCAGCTTAGAAGGGACTAGCGGGATTAGCACAGATACGCAGTATTTT.

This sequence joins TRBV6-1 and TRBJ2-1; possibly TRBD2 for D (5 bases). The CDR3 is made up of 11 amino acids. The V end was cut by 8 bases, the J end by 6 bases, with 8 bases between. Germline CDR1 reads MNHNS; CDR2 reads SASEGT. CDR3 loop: CASELVNEQFF. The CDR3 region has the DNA TGTGCCAGCGAACTAGTCAATGAGCAGTTCTTC.

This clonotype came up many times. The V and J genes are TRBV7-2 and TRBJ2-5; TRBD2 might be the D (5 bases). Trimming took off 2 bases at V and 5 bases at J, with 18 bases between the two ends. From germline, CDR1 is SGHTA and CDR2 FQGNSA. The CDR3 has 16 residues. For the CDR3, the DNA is TGTGCCAGCAGCTTAATGGGGAAGCGAGGGTTGGAGACCCAGTACTTC. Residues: CASSLMGKRGLETQYF.

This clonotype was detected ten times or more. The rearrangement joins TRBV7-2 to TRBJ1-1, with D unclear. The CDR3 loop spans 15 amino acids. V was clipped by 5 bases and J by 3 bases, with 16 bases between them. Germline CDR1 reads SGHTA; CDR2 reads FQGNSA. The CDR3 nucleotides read TGTGCCAGCAGCCCCCGTTTCGACTGGCACACTGAAGCTTTCTTT. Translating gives CASSPRFDWHTEAFF.

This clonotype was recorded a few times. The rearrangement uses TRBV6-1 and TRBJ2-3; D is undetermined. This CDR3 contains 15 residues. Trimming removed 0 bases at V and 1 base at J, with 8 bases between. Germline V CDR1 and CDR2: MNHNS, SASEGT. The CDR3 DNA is TGTGCCAGCAGTGAAGCAGGCACCGGCACAGATACGCAGTATTTT. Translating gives CASSEAGTGTDTQYF.